These T cell receptor beta chains were read from a single sample in a study of human T cells and chemical hapten exposure. Using its own MiXCR run on the RACE reads, TCRdb lists one record per CDR3 protein. The sample contains more than 90,000 distinct CDR3 sequences, around 10% of which appear only once. Sequenced material: whole blood, taken in connection with sensitization to the hapten diphenylcyclopropenone (DPC). Receptor source: a woman in her thirties or forties with alopecia areata. Some clones in this sample may be carry-over from other donors' samples. CDR3s include the opening cysteine and the closing phenylalanine or tryptophan. Rows give clone size only sometimes, using once, few, many, or a class for an expanded clone.

len	abundance	v_gene	j_gene	CDR3aa
16	.	TRBV7-2	TRBJ1-5	CASSPRDRGGDQPQHF
13	.	TRBV30	TRBJ1-1	CAWSPGQGAKAFF
15	.	TRBV20-1	TRBJ2-3	CSARSLAGGMGTQYF
16	few	TRBV4-1	TRBJ1-4	CASSQAFEMRYEKLFF
15	few	TRBV10-3	TRBJ1-1	CATAETGLGFTEAFF
13	.	TRBV6-4	TRBJ1-1	CASSVKADTEAFF
11	many	TRBV6-2/TRBV6-3	TRBJ2-1	CASRDRGWQFF
13	many	TRBV7-2	TRBJ2-7	CASSLHGTYEQYF
18	many	TRBV2	TRBJ1-5	CASRPRRQGILSNQPQHF
15	.	TRBV7-3	TRBJ2-3	CASSPSSGGRDTQYF
13	many	TRBV27	TRBJ2-5	CASQRKVRETQYF
16	many	TRBV2	TRBJ2-7	CASSPEGQGLSYEQYF
15	many	TRBV19	TRBJ1-5	CASSPLLAGGQPQHF
14	many	TRBV7-9	TRBJ1-4	CASRPRQGEEKLFF
16	.	TRBV12-3/TRBV12-4	TRBJ2-1	CASSLRRLAGGNEQFF
15	many	TRBV7-3	TRBJ1-1	CASSLTGGWGTEAFF
14	many	TRBV6-2/TRBV6-3	TRBJ2-7	CASTDAGTSYEQYF
17	.	TRBV14	TRBJ2-5	CASSLGTSGGFVETQYF
15	many	TRBV29-1	TRBJ2-1	CSVEGFGGSYNEQFF
14	many	TRBV27	TRBJ2-1	CASSLRDRPSEQFF
15	many	TRBV24-1	TRBJ1-2	CATSAPGRVEDGYTF
15	many	TRBV6-2/TRBV6-3	TRBJ1-1	CASSYSRQGRTEAFF
12	.	TRBV28	TRBJ1-2	CASSRQNYGYTF
14	few	TRBV6-6	TRBJ2-5	CAGTSGQSQETQYF
19	.	TRBV6-5	TRBJ2-1	CASSYSISTRWESLNEQFF
20	.	TRBV21-1	TRBJ1-5	CASSKFEVGQGAHGNQPQHF
15	.	TRBV7-9	TRBJ2-6	CASSTMGTGANVLTF
17	.	TRBV6-2/TRBV6-3	TRBJ2-2	CASSYEPGGGTTGELFF
14	.	TRBV29-1	TRBJ2-7	CSVEVLAGGREQYF
14	many	TRBV12-3/TRBV12-4	TRBJ1-1	CASSPSGTVTEAFF
14	many	TRBV7-9	TRBJ2-2	CASSLGADTGELFF
18	few	TRBV6-2/TRBV6-3	TRBJ1-5	CASSSSGTGKGSNQPQHF
16	many	TRBV24-1	TRBJ2-5	CATSDPAGFAKETQYF
14	few	TRBV18	TRBJ1-5	CASSPLRANQPQHF
14	few	TRBV12-3/TRBV12-4	TRBJ2-2	CASSYGISTGELFF
14	many	TRBV7-9	TRBJ2-7	CASSPPDRVYEQYF
18	few	TRBV4-1	TRBJ1-5	CASSQLPGGVKSNQPQHF
19	many	TRBV9	TRBJ2-6	CASRKTRDRISSGANVLTF
15	few	TRBV28	TRBJ1-1	CASSFRAGSWSEAFF
14	few	TRBV20-1	TRBJ2-1	CSAYRQYTYNEQFF
15	many	TRBV18	TRBJ2-3	CASSPSRGGTDTQYF
11	few	TRBV29-1	TRBJ2-7	CRLQKPNEQYF
14	.	TRBV27	TRBJ1-5	CASSLGRGLQPQHF
13	few	TRBV29-1	TRBJ1-2	CSVPRIDPSGYTF
13	many	TRBV19	TRBJ2-5	CASSMPGRETQYF